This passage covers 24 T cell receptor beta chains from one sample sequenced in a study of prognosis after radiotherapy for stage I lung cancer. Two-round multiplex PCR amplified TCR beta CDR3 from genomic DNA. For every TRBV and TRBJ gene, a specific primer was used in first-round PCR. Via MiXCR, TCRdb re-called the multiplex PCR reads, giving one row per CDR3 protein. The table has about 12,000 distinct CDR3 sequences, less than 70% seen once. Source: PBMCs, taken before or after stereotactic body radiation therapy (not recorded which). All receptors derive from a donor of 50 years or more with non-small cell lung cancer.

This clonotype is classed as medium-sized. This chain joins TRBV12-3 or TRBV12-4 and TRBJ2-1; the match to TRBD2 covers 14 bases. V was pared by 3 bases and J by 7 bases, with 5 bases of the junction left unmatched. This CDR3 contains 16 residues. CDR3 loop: CASSLRLAGGVNEQFF. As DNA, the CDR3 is TGTGCCAGCAGTTTGAGACTAGCGGGAGGGGTGAATGAGCAGTTCTTC.

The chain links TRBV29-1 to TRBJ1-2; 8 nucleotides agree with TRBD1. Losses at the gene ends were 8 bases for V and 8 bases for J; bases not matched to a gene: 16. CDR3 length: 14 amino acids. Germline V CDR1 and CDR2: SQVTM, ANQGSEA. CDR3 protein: CSTCQGANRRGYTF. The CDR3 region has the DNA TGCAGCACGTGCCAGGGGGCGAATCGGCGCGGCTACACCTTC.

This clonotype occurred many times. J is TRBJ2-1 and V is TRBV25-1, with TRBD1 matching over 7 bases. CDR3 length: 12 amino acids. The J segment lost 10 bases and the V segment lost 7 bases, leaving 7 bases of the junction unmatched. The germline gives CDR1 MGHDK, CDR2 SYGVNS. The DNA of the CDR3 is TGTGCCAGCAAGGACAGGTTAGGCGAGCAGTTCTTC. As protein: CASKDRLGEQFF.

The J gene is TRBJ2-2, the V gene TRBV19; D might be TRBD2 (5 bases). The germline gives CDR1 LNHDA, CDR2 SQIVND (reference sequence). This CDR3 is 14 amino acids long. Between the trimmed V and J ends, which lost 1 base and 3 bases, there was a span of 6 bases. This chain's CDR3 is CASSIAGYTGELFF. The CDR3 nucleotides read TGTGCCAGTAGTATAGCGGGATACACCGGGGAGCTGTTTTTT. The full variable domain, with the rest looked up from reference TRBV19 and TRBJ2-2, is DGGITQSPKYLFRKEGQNVTLSCEQNLNHDAMYWYRQDPGQGLRLIYYSQIVNDFQKGDIAEGYSVSREKKESFPLTVTSAQKNPTAFYLCASSIAGYTGELFFGEGSRLTVL.

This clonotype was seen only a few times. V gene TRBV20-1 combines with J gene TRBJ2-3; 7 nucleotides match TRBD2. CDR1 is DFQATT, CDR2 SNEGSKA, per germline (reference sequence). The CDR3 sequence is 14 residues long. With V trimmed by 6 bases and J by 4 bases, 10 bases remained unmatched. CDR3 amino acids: CSAKTSPSPDTQYF. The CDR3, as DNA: TGCAGTGCAAAGACTAGCCCAAGCCCAGATACGCAGTATTTT.

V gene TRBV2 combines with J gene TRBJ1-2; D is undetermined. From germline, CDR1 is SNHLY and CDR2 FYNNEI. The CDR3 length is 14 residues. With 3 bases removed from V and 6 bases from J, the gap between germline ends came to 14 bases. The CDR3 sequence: CASSEVRGLHGYTF. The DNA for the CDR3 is TGTGCCAGCAGTGAGGTGCGAGGGCTCCATGGCTACACCTTC.

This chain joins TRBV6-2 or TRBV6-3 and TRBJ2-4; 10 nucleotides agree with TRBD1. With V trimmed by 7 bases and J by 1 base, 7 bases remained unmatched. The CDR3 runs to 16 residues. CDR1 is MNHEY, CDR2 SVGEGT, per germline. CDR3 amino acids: CASNTGTGVAKNIQYF. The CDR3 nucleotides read TGTGCCAGCAATACCGGGACAGGGGTGGCCAAAAACATTCAGTACTTC.

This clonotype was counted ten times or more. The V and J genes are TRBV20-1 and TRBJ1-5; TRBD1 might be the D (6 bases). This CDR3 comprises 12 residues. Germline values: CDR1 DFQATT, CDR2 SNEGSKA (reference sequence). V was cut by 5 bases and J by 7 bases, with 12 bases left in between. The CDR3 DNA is TGCAGTGCTCTCACGGGGGGCCAGCCCCAGCATTTT. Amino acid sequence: CSALTGGQPQHF.

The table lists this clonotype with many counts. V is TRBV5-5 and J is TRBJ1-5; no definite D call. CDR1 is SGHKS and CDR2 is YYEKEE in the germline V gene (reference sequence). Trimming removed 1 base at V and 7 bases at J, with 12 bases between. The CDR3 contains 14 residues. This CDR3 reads CASSLYSGLQPQHF. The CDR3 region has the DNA TGTGCCAGCAGCTTGTATTCGGGATTGCAGCCCCAGCATTTT.

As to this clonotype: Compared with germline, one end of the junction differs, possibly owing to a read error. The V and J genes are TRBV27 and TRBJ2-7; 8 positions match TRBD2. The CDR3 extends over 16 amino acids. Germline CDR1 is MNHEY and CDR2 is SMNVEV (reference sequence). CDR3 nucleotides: TGTGCCAGCAGCTTATTACAAGCGGGAGTAGTGTACGAGCAGTACTTC. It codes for CASSLLQAGVVYEQYF.

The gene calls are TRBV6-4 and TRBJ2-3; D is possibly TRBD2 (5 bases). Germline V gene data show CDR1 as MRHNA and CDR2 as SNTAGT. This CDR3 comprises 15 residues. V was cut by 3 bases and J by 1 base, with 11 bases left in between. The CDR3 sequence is CASSESVGGTDTQYF. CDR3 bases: TGTGCCAGCAGTGAATCAGTGGGAGGCACAGATACGCAGTATTTT.

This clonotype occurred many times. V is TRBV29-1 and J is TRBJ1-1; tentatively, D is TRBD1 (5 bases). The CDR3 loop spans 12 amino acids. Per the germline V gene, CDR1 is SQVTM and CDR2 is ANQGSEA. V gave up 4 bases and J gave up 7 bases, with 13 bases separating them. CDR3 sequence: CSVAWTGGEAFF. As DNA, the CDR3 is TGCAGCGTTGCTTGGACGGGGGGTGAAGCTTTCTTT.

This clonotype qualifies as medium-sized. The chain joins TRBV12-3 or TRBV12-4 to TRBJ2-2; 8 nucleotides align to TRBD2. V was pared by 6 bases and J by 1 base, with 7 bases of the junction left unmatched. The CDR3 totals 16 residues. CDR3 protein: CASSPGSGRNTGELFF. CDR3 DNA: TGTGCCAGCAGCCCAGGGAGCGGGAGGAACACCGGGGAGCTGTTTTTT.

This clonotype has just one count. The CDR3 nucleotides are TGTGCCTGGGGCGACACCTACTATGGCTACACCTTC. Encoded protein: CAWGDTYYGYTF. The chain employs TRBV30 and TRBJ1-2; D gene uncertain. The CDR3 is 12 residues long. The germline V gene encodes CDR1 GTSNPN and CDR2 SVGIG (reference sequence). Between the trimmed V and J ends, which lost 5 bases and 3 bases, there was a span of 10 bases.

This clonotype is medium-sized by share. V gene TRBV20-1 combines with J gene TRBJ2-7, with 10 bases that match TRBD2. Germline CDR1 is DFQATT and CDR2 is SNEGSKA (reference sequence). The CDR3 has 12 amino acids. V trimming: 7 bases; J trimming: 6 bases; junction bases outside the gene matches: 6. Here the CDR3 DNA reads TGCAGTGTTCCTAGCGGGAGTACCGAGCAGTACTTC. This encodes CSVPSGSTEQYF.

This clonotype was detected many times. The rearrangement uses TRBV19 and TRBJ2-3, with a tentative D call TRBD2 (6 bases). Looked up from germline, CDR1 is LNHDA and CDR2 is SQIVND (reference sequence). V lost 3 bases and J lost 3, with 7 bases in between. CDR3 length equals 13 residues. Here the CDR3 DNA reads TGTGCCAGTAGTATGGGGAGGACAGATACGCAGTATTTT. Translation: CASSMGRTDTQYF.

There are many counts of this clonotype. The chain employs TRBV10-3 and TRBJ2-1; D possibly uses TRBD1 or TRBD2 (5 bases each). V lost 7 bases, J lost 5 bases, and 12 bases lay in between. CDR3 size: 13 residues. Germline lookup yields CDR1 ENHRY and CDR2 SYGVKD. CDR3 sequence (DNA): TGTGCCATCACCCAGGGACCCGACAATGAGCAGTTCTTC. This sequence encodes CAITQGPDNEQFF.

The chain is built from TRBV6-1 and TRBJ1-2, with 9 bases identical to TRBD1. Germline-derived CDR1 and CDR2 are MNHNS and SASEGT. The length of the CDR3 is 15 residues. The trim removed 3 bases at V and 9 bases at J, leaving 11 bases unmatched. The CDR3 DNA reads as TGTGCCAGCAGTGATCACAGGGGGCAGGGTTATTGCTACACCTTC. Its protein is CASSDHRGQGYCYTF.

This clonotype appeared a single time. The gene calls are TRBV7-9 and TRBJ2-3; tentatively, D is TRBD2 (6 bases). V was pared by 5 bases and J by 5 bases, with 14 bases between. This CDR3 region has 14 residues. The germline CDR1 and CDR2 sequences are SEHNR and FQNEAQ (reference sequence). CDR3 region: CASSVSGEGDTQYF. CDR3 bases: TGTGCCAGCAGCGTATCGGGAGAGGGAGATACGCAGTATTTT.

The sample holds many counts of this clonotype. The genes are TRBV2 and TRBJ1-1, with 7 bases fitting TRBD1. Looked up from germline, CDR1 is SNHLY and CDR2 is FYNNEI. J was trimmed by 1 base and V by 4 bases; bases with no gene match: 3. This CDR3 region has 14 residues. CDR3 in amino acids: CASSARDRNTEAFF. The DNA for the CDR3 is TGTGCCAGCAGTGCCCGGGACAGGAACACTGAAGCTTTCTTT.

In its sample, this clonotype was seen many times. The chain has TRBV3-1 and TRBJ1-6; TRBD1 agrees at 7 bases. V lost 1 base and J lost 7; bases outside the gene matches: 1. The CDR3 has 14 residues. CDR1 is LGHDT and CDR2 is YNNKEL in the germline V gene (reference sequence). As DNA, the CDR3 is TGTGCCAGCAGCCAAGCACAGGGGAATTCACCCCTCCACTTT. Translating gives CASSQAQGNSPLHF.

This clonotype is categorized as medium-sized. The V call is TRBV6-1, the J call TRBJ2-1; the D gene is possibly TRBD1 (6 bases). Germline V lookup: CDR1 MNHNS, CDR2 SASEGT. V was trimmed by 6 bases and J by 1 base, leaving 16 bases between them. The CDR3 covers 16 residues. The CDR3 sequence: CASRTPGGLSYNEQFF. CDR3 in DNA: TGTGCCAGCAGGACTCCTGGGGGCCTTTCCTACAATGAGCAGTTCTTC.

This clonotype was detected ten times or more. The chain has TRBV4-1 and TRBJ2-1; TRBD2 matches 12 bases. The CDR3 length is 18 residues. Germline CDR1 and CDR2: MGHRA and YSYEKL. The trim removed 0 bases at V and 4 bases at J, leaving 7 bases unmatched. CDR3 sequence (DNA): TGCGCCAGCAGCCAAGATATGGGACTAGCGGGTCTTTACAATGAGCAGTTCTTC. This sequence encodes CASSQDMGLAGLYNEQFF.

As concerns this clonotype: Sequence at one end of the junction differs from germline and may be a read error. The CDR3 loop is CASSLSEGETKYF. The CDR3 DNA follows: TGTGCCAGCAGCTTAAGTGAGGGAGAGACCAAGTACTTC. The rearrangement links TRBV11-3 to TRBJ2-5; maybe TRBD2 (5 bases). The CDR3 is 13 residues long. The germline V gene has CDR1 SGHNT and CDR2 YENEEA.